This T cell receptor (beta chain) was observed in a study of Graves' ophthalmopathy and Graves' hyperthyroidism. The study, taken as a whole, reports: Distinction of ophthalmopathy from stable hyperthyroidism by a 13-signature model reached approximately 90% sensitivity and 81.08% specificity.

Ophthalmopathy was moderately-to-severely active, CAS at least 3, NOSPECS at least 4, lasting under 3 months. Diagnoses were established from clinical symptoms, serum thyroxine, TRAb, thyroid ultrasound and orbital computed tomography. TCR beta CDR3 regions were amplified from RNA transcripts. First-round RT-PCR employed HTBI primers, with a second-round multiplex PCR after it. TCRdb re-called the multiplex PCR reads through MiXCR, storing one row per CDR3 protein. The sample lists hundreds of thousands of distinct CDR3 sequences; approximately 14% were seen once. This clonotype was found many times. Antigen specificity is unknown. The germline V and J ends were trimmed by 5 bases and 5 bases, with 15 bases remaining between them. CDR3 length: 14 amino acids.

The source material was blood. The chain combines TRBV12-3 or TRBV12-4 with TRBJ1-1, with D possibly being TRBD1 (6 bases). The clonotype originates from a young woman with Graves' ophthalmopathy. The CDR3 bases are TGTGCCAGCAGTCTCAGGGGTTCGGGGACTGAAGCTTTCTTT. Amino acids: CASSLRGSGTEAFF.